The rows below give T cell receptor beta chains drawn from one sample of a study of T cell changes during pregnancy in multiple sclerosis. Profiling relied on immunoSEQ multiplex PCR, and the TCRdb table lists in-frame clones only, not all of them. The sample includes more than 55,000 clones, 90% of them seen just once. The material was peripheral blood, obtained in the first trimester of pregnancy. The receptor set was obtained from a female donor in good health, enrolled as a control in a pregnancy study. Each CDR3 is given with its conserved first and last residue. Each record gives: clone size, CDR3 length, D gene, J gene, V gene, CDR3 protein, CDR3 DNA. A D gene is named only where the DNA matches it firmly. A clone size is listed for some rows: how often the clone was seen (once, few, many), or a class if it is expanded.

>-|17|-|TRBJ1-1|TRBV11-2
CASSLTAQGRMNTEAFF
TGTGCCAGCAGCTTAACAGCACAGGGACGGATGAACACTGAAGCTTTCTTT
>once|13|TRBD1|TRBJ2-1|TRBV27
CASAGQGNNEQFF
TGTGCCAGCGCCGGACAGGGGAACAATGAGCAGTTCTTC
>once|12|-|TRBJ1-1|TRBV5-1
CASSPTGTEAFF
TGCGCCAGCAGCCCGACTGGGACTGAAGCTTTCTTT
>once|15|TRBD1|TRBJ2-7|TRBV7-6
CASSLAYRGRVEQYF
TGTGCCAGCAGCTTAGCATACAGGGGGCGAGTCGAGCAGTACTTC
>-|14|-|TRBJ2-7|TRBV6-6
CASSYSVGSYEQYF
TGTGCCAGCAGTTACTCGGTCGGCTCCTACGAGCAGTACTTC
>-|13|-|TRBJ2-1|TRBV5-1
CASSPTGALEQFF
TGCGCCAGCAGCCCCACGGGAGCACTTGAGCAGTTCTTC
>-|15|-|TRBJ1-4|TRBV14
CASSLLLTTNEKLFF
TGTGCCAGCAGCCTATTACTCACAACTAATGAAAAACTGTTTTTT
>-|16|-|TRBJ2-1|TRBV29-1
CSVIRTVPSSYNEQFF
TGCAGCGTTATCCGGACAGTCCCGAGCTCCTACAATGAGCAGTTCTTC
>-|15|TRBD1|TRBJ1-2|TRBV5-4
CASSLQGGANYGYTF
TGTGCCAGCAGCTTACAGGGGGGAGCTAACTATGGCTACACCTTC
>-|14|TRBD1|TRBJ2-7|TRBV28
CASSFGTVNYEQYF
TGTGCCAGCAGTTTCGGGACAGTCAACTACGAGCAGTACTTC
>-|15|TRBD2|TRBJ2-3|TRBV4-1
CASSKGTSGGNTQYF
TGCGCCAGCAGCAAAGGGACTAGCGGGGGGAATACGCAGTATTTT
>-|16|-|TRBJ1-6|TRBV28
CASSLSQGIMNSPLHF
TGTGCCAGCAGTTTATCACAGGGTATAATGAATTCACCCCTCCACTTT
>-|17|TRBD2|TRBJ2-7|TRBV5-1
CASSVQPGTSGSNEQYF
TGCGCCAGCAGCGTACAGCCGGGGACTAGCGGGAGCAACGAGCAGTACTTC
>-|14|-|TRBJ2-1|TRBV6-4
CASSDYVTGNEQFF
TGTGCCAGCAGTGACTACGTGACAGGTAACGAGCAGTTCTTC
>-|15|TRBD2|TRBJ2-1|TRBV27
CASSFSWRETYEQFF
TGTGCCAGCAGTTTTTCGTGGCGGGAGACATATGAGCAGTTCTTC
>-|13|-|TRBJ2-7|TRBV15
CATMDGSSYEQYF
TGTGCCACCATGGACGGGAGCTCCTACGAGCAGTACTTC
>-|16|TRBD2|TRBJ2-3|TRBV13
CASSPIGGIAGDTQYF
TGTGCCAGCAGCCCCATTGGGGGGATAGCGGGGGATACGCAGTATTTT
>-|19|-|TRBJ2-1|TRBV7-9
CASSFSLPPNPSSYNEQFF
TGTGCCAGCAGCTTTTCTCTACCCCCCAACCCAAGCTCCTACAATGAGCAGTTCTTC
>few|18|TRBD2|TRBJ2-3|TRBV7-6
CASSLVAGRGTSTDTQYF
TGTGCCAGCAGCTTGGTTGCGGGGCGGGGGACTAGCACAGATACGCAGTATTTT
>-|15|TRBD1|TRBJ1-5|TRBV14
CASHKTGESNQPQHF
TGTGCCAGTCACAAAACAGGGGAAAGCAATCAGCCCCAGCATTTT
>-|17|-|TRBJ2-4|TRBV25-1
CATGYNRFGSAKNIQYF
TGTGCCACCGGTTACAATCGCTTCGGGAGTGCCAAAAACATTCAGTACTTC
>-|15|TRBD2|TRBJ2-3|TRBV5-4
CASRLAGGYTDTQYF
TGTGCCAGCAGACTAGCGGGAGGGTACACAGATACGCAGTATTTT
>-|12|-|TRBJ1-2|TRBV19
CASSIDSYGYTF
TGTGCCAGTAGTATCGACTCCTATGGCTACACCTTC
>-|17|TRBD2|TRBJ2-5|TRBV4-1
CASSQDPPGGSVETQYF
TGCGCCAGCAGCCAAGATCCACCGGGGGGAAGTGTTGAGACCCAGTACTTC
>-|16|-|TRBJ2-6|TRBV14
CASSQAGAYGANVLTF
TGTGCCAGCAGCCAAGCAGGGGCGTACGGGGCCAACGTCCTGACTTTC
>-|14|-|TRBJ1-1|TRBV6-1
CASSEAAPTTEAFF
TGTGCCAGCAGTGAAGCGGCCCCAACCACTGAAGCTTTCTTT
>-|13|TRBD2|TRBJ2-1|TRBV30
CAWSWRGDNEQFF
TGTGCCTGGAGTTGGCGGGGGGACAATGAGCAGTTCTTC
>-|13|TRBD1|TRBJ1-2|TRBV2
CASNQGQAYGYTF
TGTGCCAGCAACCAAGGACAGGCCTATGGCTACACCTTC
>-|15|-|TRBJ2-7|TRBV6-5
CASSYSEQGPYEQYF
TGTGCCAGCAGTTACAGTGAGCAGGGTCCCTACGAGCAGTACTTC
>-|16|TRBD2|TRBJ2-1|TRBV15
CATSIGTSGDYNEQFF
TGTGCCACCAGCATAGGGACTAGCGGGGACTACAATGAGCAGTTCTTC
>-|13|-|TRBJ1-1|TRBV18
CASSPTGSTEAFF
TGTGCCAGCTCACCGACAGGATCCACTGAAGCTTTCTTT
>few|14|-|TRBJ1-1|TRBV9
CASSAPGSYTEAFF
TGTGCCAGCAGCGCACCAGGGTCCTACACTGAAGCTTTCTTT
>-|16|TRBD1|TRBJ1-3|TRBV18
CASSPPGQGPRGAIYF
TGTGCCAGCTCACCACCGGGACAGGGCCCGAGAGGAGCCATATATTTT
>-|18|TRBD1|TRBJ2-1|TRBV7-2
CASRQRTDRGQSYNEQFF
TGTGCCAGCAGACAACGGACCGACAGGGGGCAATCCTACAATGAGCAGTTCTTC
>-|14|TRBD1|TRBJ1-2|TRBV18
CASSPPTGEVGYTF
TGTGCCAGCTCACCACCGACAGGGGAAGTCGGCTACACCTTC
>-|11|-|TRBJ2-4|TRBV2
CASSGESRQYF
TGTGCCAGCAGTGGGGAGTCCCGTCAGTACTTC
>-|15|TRBD1|TRBJ1-5|TRBV19
CASSPLDRDNQPQHF
TGTGCCAGTAGTCCCCTGGACAGGGACAATCAGCCCCAGCATTTT
>-|13|-|TRBJ2-7|TRBV28
CASSSAVTYEQYF
TGTGCCAGCAGTTCCGCAGTGACCTACGAGCAGTACTTC
>-|14|-|TRBJ1-3|TRBV30
CACQTGIHGNTIYF
TGTGCCTGCCAGACAGGAATCCATGGAAACACCATATATTTT
>-|15|-|TRBJ2-1|TRBV18
CASSSFQGPYNEQFF
TGTGCCAGCTCAAGTTTCCAGGGGCCCTACAATGAGCAGTTCTTC
>once|15|-|TRBJ1-5|TRBV4-1
CASSQGQNSNQPQHF
TGCGCCAGCAGCCAAGGGCAGAATAGCAATCAGCCCCAGCATTTT
>-|18|TRBD2|TRBJ2-1|TRBV18
CASSLNPNSGSSYNEQFF
TGTGCCAGCTCCCTCAATCCCAATAGCGGGAGCTCCTACAATGAGCAGTTCTTC
>-|12|-|TRBJ2-7|TRBV5-4
CASSLTRDEQYF
TGTGCCAGCAGTCTGACTAGAGACGAGCAGTACTTC
>few|15|-|TRBJ1-2|TRBV4-2
CASSQAPPGHYGYTF
TGTGCCAGCAGCCAAGCGCCCCCGGGACATTATGGCTACACCTTC
>-|13|-|TRBJ2-1|TRBV30
CAWTKGRVREQFF
TGTGCCTGGACCAAAGGCAGGGTACGTGAGCAGTTCTTC
>-|15|-|TRBJ2-7|TRBV2
CASSEIVATAYEQYF
TGTGCCAGCAGTGAAATAGTAGCGACCGCCTACGAGCAGTACTTC
>-|14|-|TRBJ2-3|TRBV7-2
CASSLGVSGYPQYF
TGTGCCAGCAGCTTAGGGGTTAGCGGATATCCCCAGTATTTT
>-|14|TRBD1|TRBJ1-2|TRBV2
CATAGGEDAYGYTF
TGTGCCACCGCAGGGGGCGAGGACGCCTATGGCTACACCTTC
>-|14|TRBD2|TRBJ2-5|TRBV6-6
CASSYYGGSETQYF
TGTGCCAGCAGTTACTATGGCGGGAGTGAGACCCAGTACTTC
>-|13|-|TRBJ2-5|TRBV5-1
CASSRHNQETQYF
TGCGCCAGCAGCCGACACAACCAAGAGACCCAGTACTTC
>-|16|-|TRBJ2-2|TRBV5-1
CASSLVIPIGTGELFF
TGCGCCAGCAGCTTGGTGATCCCCATCGGGACCGGGGAGCTGTTTTTT
>-|15|TRBD1|TRBJ2-1|TRBV6-1
CASSLQGIGHNEQFF
TGTGCCAGCAGTTTACAGGGGATTGGCCACAATGAGCAGTTCTTC
>-|15|-|TRBJ1-5|TRBV27
CASSYGGSGSQPQHF
TGTGCCAGCAGTTACGGGGGAAGTGGAAGTCAGCCCCAGCATTTT
>few|17|-|TRBJ2-3|TRBV2
CASRPGGRVWNPDTQYF
TGTGCCAGCAGGCCAGGAGGGCGGGTCTGGAACCCAGATACGCAGTATTTT
>-|17|-|TRBJ1-5|TRBV11-2
CASSPAFRTRSNQPQHF
TGTGCCAGCAGCCCTGCTTTTAGGACACGAAGCAATCAGCCCCAGCATTTT
>-|14|-|TRBJ2-1|TRBV4-1
CASSQVGGLEEQFF
TGCGCCAGCAGCCAAGTTGGGGGCCTAGAGGAGCAGTTCTTC
>-|14|TRBD2|TRBJ2-3|TRBV4-2
CASSQPGGTDTQYF
TGTGCCAGCAGCCAACCGGGGGGGACAGATACGCAGTATTTT
>-|15|TRBD2|TRBJ2-1|TRBV6-4
CASSAGTSDYNEQFF
TGTGCCAGCAGCGCCGGGACTAGCGACTACAATGAGCAGTTCTTC
>once|13|-|TRBJ1-5|TRBV27
CASSVTGRQPQHF
TGTGCCAGCAGTGTAACAGGGCGCCAGCCCCAGCATTTT